This record covers a single TCR beta chain. These data originate in a study of CD4 and CD8 cells across lung adenocarcinoma regions. Donors had localized lung adenocarcinoma, a non-small cell lung cancer. TCRdb passed the PCR reads through MiXCR, listing each CDR3 protein once. The table has about 11,000 distinct CDR3 sequences, about three fifths seen once. Sequenced input: CD8+ T cells from the margin of a lung tumor. The origin of this receptor is a male donor with lung adenocarcinoma. The CD4 and CD8 labels of this study may be unreliable.

CDR3 in amino acids: CASSGTSTYTDTQYF. DNA of the CDR3: TGTGCCAGCAGCGGAACTAGTACGTATACAGATACGCAGTATTTT. The V gene is TRBV6-2 or TRBV6-3, the J gene TRBJ2-3, with a possible D match to TRBD2 (5 bases). CDR1 MNHEY and CDR2 SVGEGT come from the germline V gene. This CDR3 has 15 residues. Between the trimmed V and J ends, which lost 6 bases and 3 bases, there was a span of 16 bases.